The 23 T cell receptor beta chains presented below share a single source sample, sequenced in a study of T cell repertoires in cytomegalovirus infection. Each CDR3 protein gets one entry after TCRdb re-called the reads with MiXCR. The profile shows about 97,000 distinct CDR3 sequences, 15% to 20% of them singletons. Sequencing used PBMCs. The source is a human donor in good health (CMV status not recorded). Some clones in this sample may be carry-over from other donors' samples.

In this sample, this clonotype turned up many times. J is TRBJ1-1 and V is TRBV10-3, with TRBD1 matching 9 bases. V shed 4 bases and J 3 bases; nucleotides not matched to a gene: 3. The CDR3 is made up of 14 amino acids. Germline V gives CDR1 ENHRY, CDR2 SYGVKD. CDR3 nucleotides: TGTGCCATCAGTGCGGACAGGGGTGACACTGAAGCTTTCTTT. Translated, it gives CAISADRGDTEAFF.

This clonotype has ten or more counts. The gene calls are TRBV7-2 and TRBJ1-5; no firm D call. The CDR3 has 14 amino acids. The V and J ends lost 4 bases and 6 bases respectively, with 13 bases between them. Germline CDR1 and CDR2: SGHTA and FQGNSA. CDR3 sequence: CASSSPKAGQPQHF. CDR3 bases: TGTGCCAGCAGCTCCCCCAAGGCGGGTCAGCCCCAGCATTTT.

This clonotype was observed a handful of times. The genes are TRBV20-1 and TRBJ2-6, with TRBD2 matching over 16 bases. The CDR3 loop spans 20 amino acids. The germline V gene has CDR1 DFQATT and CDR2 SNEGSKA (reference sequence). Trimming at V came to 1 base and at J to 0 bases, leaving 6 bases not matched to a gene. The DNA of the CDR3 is TGCAGTGCTAGAGTCGGGACTAGCGGGGGGGCTAGCTCTGGGGCCAACGTCCTGACTTTC. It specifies CSARVGTSGGASSGANVLTF.

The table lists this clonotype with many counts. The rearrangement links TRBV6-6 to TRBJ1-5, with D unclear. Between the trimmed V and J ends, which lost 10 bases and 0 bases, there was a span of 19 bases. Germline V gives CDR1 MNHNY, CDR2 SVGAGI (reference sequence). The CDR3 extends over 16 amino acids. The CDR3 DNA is TGTGCCACCCGAGGGTTATCCCCATCTAGCAATCAGCCCCAGCATTTT. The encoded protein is CATRGLSPSSNQPQHF.

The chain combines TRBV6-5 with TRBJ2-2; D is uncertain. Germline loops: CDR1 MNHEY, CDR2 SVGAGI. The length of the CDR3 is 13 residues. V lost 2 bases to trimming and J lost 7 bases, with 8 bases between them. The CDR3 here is CASSYRVVGELFF. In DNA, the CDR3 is TGTGCCAGCAGTTACAGGGTCGTCGGGGAGCTGTTTTTT.

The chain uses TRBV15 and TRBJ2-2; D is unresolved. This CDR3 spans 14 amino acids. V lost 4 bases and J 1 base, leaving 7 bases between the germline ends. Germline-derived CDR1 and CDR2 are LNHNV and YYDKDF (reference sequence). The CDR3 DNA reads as TGTGCCACCAGCAAAGCGAGGAACACCGGGGAGCTGTTTTTT. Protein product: CATSKARNTGELFF.

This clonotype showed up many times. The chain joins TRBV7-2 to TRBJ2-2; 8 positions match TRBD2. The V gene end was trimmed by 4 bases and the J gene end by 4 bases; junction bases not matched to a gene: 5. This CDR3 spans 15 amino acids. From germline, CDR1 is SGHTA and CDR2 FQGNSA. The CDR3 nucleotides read TGTGCCAGCAGCTCCGCAGCGGGGGCCACCGGGGAGCTGTTTTTT. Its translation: CASSSAAGATGELFF.

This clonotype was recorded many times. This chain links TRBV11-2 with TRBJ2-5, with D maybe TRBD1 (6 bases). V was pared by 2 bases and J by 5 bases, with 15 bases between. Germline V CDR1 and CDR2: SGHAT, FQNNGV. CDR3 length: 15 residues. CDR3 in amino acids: CASSLSGAAVETQYF. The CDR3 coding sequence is TGTGCCAGCAGCTTATCAGGGGCCGCGGTGGAGACCCAGTACTTC.

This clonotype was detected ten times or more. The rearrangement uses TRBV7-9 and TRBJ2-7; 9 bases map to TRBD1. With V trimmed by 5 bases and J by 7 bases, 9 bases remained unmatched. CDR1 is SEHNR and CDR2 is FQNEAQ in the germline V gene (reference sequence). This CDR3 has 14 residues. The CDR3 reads CASSTGTGPLEQYF. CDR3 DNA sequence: TGTGCCAGCAGCACCGGGACAGGGCCCCTGGAGCAGTACTTC.

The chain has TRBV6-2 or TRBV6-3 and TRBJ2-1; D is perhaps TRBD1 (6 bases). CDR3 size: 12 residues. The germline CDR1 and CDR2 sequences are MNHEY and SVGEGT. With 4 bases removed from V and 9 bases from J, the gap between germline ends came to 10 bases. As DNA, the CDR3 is TGTGCCAGCAGTTTCGGACAGATTGAGCAGTTCTTC. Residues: CASSFGQIEQFF.

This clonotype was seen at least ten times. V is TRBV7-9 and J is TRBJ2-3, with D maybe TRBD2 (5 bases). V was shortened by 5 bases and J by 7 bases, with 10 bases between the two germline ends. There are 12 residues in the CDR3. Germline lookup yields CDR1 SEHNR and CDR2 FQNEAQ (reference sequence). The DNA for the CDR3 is TGTGCCAGCAGCACGGACTGGAATACGCAGTATTTT. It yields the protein CASSTDWNTQYF.

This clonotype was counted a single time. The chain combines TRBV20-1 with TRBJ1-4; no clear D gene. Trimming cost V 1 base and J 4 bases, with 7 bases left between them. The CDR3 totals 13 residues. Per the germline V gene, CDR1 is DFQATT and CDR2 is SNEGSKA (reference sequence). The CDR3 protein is CSARAGNNEKLFF. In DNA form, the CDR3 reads TGCAGTGCTAGAGCTGGGAATAATGAAAAACTGTTTTTT.

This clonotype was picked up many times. CDR3 in amino acids: CSVASGAYEQYF. The CDR3 bases are TGCAGCGTTGCGTCCGGGGCCTACGAGCAGTACTTC. The chain combines TRBV29-1 with TRBJ2-7; possible D gene TRBD2, 5 bases. Germline V gene data show CDR1 as SQVTM and CDR2 as ANQGSEA. CDR3 length: 12 amino acids. V was cut by 4 bases and J by 2 bases, with 9 bases left in between.

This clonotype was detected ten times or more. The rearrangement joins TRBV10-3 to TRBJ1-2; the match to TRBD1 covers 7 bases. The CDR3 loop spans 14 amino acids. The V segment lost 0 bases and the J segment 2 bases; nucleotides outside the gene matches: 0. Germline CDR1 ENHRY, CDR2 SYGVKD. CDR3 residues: CAISESGQNYGYTF. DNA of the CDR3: TGTGCCATCAGTGAGTCGGGACAGAACTATGGCTACACCTTC.

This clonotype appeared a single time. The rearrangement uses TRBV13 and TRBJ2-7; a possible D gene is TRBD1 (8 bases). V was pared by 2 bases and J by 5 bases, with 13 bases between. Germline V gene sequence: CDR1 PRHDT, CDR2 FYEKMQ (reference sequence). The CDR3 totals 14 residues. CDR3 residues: CASSLQGAGDEQYF. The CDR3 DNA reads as TGTGCCAGCAGCTTACAGGGGGCGGGGGACGAGCAGTACTTC.

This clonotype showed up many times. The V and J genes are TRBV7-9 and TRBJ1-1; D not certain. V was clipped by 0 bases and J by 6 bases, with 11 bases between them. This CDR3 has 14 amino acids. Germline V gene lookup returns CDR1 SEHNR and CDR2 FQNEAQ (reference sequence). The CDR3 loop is CASSLAVQGAEAFF. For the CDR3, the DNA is TGTGCCAGCAGCTTAGCGGTTCAAGGCGCTGAAGCTTTCTTT.

CDR3 DNA: TGTGCCAGCAGTTACAGGGGAGTGAGGAACACCGGGGAGCTGTTTTTT. Protein sequence: CASSYRGVRNTGELFF. This rearrangement joins TRBV5-8 to TRBJ2-2, with 7 nucleotides matching TRBD1. J lost 1 base, V lost 5 bases, and 8 bases had no gene match. This CDR3 is built from 16 residues. Germline assignment: CDR1 SGHTS and CDR2 YDEGEE. Full variable domain (missing parts from reference TRBV5-8 and TRBJ2-2): EAGVTQSPTHLIKTRGQQATLRCSPISGHTSVYWYQQALGLGLQFLLWYDEGEERNRGNFPPRFSGRQFPNYSSELNVNALELEDSALYLCASSYRGVRNTGELFFGEGSRLTVL.

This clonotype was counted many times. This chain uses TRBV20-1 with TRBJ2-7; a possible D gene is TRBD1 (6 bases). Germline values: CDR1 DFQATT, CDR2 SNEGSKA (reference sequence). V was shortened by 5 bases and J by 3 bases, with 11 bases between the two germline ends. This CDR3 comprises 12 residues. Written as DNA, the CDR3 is TGCAGTGCTTCCGGGACAAGCTACGAGCAGTACTTC. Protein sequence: CSASGTSYEQYF.

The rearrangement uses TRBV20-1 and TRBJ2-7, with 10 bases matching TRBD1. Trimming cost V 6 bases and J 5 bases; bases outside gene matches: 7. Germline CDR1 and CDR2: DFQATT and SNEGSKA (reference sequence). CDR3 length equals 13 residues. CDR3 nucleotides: TGCAGTGCCCGGACAGGGGGAAGCGACGAGCAGTACTTC. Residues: CSARTGGSDEQYF.

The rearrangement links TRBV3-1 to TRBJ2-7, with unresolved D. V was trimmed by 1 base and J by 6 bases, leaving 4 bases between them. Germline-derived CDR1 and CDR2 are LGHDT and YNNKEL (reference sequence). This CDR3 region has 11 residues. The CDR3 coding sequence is TGTGCCAGCAGCCAAGCCCTCGAGCAGTACTTC. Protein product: CASSQALEQYF.

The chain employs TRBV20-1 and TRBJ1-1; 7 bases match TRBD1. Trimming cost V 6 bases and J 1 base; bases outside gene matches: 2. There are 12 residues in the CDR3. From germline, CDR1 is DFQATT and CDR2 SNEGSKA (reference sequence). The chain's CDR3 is CSARDRNTEAFF. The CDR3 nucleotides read TGCAGTGCACGGGACAGGAACACTGAAGCTTTCTTT.

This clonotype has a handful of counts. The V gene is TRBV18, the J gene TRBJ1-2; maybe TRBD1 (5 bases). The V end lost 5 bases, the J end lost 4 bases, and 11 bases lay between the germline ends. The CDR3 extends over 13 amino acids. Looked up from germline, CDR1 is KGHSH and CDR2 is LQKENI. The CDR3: CASSMGGSYGYTF. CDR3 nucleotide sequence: TGTGCCAGCTCAATGGGGGGGAGCTATGGCTACACCTTC.

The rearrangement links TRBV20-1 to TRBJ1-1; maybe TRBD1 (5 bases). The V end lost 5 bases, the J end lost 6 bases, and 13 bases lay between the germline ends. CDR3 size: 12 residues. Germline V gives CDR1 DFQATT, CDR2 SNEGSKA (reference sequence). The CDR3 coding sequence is TGCAGTGCTCTCTACAGGCCTCCTGAAGCTTTCTTT. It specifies CSALYRPPEAFF.